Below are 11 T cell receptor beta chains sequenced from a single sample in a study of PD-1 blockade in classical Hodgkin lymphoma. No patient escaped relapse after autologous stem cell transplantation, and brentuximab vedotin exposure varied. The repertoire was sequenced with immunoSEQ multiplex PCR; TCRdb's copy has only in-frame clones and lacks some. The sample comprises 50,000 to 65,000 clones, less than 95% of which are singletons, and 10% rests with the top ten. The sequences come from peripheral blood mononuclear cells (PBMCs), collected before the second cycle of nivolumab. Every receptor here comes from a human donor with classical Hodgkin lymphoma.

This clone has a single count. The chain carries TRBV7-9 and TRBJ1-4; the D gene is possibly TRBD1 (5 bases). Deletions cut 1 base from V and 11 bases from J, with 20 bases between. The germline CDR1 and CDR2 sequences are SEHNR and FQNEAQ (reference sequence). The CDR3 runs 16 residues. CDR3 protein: CASSLVGVGPYDKLFF. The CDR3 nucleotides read TGTGCCAGCAGCTTAGTAGGGGTGGGACCGTACGACAAACTGTTTTTT.

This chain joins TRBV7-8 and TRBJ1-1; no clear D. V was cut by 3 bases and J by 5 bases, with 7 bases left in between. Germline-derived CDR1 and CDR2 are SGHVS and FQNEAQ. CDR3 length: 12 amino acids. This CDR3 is CASSFGWTEAFF. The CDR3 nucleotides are TGTGCCAGCAGCTTTGGGTGGACTGAAGCTTTCTTT.

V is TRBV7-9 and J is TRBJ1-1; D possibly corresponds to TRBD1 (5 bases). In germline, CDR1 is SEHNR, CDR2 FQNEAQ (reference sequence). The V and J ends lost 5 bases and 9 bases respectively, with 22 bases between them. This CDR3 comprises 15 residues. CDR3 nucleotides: TGTGCCAGCAGCGGCTTCGGTTCGAGGGACGGACAAGCTTTCTTT. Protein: CASSGFGSRDGQAFF.

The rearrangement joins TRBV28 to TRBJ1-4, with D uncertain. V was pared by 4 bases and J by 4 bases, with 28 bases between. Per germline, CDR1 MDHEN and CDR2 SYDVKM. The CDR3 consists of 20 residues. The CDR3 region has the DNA TGTGCCAGCAGTTCAATTATCCGCCCCATCTCCTACGGTCTTAATGAAAAACTGTTTTTT. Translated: CASSSIIRPISYGLNEKLFF.

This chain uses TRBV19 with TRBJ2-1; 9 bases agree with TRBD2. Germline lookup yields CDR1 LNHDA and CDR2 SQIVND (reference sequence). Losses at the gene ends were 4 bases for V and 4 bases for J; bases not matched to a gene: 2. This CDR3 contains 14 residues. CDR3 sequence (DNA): TGTGCCAGTAGTACTCTAGCGGGGTACAATGAGCAGTTCTTC. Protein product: CASSTLAGYNEQFF.

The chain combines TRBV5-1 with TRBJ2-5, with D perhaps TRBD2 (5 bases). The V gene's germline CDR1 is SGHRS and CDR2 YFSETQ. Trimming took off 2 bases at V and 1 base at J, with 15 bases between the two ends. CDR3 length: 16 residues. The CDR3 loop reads CASSFRGLNPQETQYF. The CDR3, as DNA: TGCGCCAGCAGCTTTAGAGGGTTAAACCCCCAAGAGACCCAGTACTTC.

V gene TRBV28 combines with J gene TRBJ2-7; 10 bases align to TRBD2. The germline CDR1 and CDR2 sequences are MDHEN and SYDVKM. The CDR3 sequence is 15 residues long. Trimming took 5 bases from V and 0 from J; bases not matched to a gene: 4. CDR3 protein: CASSLRTSGSYEQYF. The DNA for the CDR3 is TGTGCCAGCAGTCTTCGGACTAGCGGCTCCTACGAGCAGTACTTC.

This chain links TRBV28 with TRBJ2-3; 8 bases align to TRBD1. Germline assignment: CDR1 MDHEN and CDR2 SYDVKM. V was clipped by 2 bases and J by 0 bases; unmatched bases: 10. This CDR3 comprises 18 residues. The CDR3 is CASSLVGTGSSSTDTQYF. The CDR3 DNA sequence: TGTGCCAGCAGTTTAGTAGGGACAGGCTCGTCTAGCACAGATACGCAGTATTTT.

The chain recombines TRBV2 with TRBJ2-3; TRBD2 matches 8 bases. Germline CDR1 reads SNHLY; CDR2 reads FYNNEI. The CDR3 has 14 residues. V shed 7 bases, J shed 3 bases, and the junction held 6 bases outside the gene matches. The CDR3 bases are TGTGCCAGCAATAGCGGGGTAGGGACAGATACGCAGTATTTT. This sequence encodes CASNSGVGTDTQYF.

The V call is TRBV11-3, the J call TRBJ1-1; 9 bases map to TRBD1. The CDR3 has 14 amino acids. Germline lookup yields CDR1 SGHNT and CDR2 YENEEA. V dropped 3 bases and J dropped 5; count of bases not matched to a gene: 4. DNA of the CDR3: TGTGCCAGCAGCTTGACAGGGGGTATTACTGAAGCTTTCTTT. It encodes CASSLTGGITEAFF.

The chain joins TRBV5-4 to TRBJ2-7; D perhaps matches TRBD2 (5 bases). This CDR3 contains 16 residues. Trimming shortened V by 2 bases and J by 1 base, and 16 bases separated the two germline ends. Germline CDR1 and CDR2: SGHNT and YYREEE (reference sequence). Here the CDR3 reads CASSLLEGPPSYEQYF. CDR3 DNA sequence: TGTGCCAGCAGCTTACTAGAGGGCCCCCCATCCTACGAGCAGTACTTC.